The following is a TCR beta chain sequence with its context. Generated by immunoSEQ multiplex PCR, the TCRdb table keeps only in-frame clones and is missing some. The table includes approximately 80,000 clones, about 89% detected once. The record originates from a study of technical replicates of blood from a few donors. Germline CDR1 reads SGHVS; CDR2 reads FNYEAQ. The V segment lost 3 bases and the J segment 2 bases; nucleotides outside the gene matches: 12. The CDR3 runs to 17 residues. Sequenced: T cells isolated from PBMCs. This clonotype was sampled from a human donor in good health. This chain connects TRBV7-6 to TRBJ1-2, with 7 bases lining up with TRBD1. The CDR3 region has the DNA TGTGCCAGCAGCTTTAGTGTTACAGGGGAAACCAACTATGGCTACACCTTC. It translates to CASSFSVTGETNYGYTF.